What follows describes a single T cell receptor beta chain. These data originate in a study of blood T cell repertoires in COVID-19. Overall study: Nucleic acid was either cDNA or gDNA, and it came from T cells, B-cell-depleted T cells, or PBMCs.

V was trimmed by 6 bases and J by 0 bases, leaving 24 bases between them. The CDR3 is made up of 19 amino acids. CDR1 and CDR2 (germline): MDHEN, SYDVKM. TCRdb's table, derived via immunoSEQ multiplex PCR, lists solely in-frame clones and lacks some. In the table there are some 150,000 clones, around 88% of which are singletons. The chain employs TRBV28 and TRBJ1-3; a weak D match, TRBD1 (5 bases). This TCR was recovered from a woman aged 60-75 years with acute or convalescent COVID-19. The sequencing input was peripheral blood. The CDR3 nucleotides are TGTGCCAGCAGCCCCCGGGCAGGGTCTTTCTCTCTCTCTGGAAACACCATATATTTT. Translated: CASSPRAGSFSLSGNTIYF.